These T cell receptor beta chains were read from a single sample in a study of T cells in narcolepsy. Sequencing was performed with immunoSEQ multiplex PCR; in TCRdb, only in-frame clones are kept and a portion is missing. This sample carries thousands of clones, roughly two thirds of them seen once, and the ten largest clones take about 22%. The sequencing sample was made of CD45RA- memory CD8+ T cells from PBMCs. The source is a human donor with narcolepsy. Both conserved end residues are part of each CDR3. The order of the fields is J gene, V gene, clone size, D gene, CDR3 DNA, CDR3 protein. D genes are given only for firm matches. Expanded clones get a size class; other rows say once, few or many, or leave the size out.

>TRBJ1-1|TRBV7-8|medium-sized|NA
TGTGCCAGCAGCTTAGTACCCAGCAGCACTGAAGCTTTCTTT
CASSLVPSSTEAFF
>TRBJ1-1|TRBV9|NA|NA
TGTGCCAGCAGCGCCGGAAGACCGCACACTGAAGCTTTCTTT
CASSAGRPHTEAFF
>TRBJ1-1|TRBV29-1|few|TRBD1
TGCAGCGTTGAAGCCCCCCAGGGGGGGACTGAAGCTTTCTTT
CSVEAPQGGTEAFF
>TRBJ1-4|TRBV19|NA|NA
TGTGCCAGTAGTATCGGTAATGAAAAACTGTTTTTT
CASSIGNEKLFF
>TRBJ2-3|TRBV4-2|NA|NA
TGTGCCAGCAGCCAAGACGCGGGCACAGATACGCAGTATTTT
CASSQDAGTDTQYF
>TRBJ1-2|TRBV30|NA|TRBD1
TGTGCCGATGGGGGGACAGGGGATGTGGGAGTGAATGGCTACACCTTC
CADGGTGDVGVNGYTF
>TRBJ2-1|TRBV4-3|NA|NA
TGCGCCAGCAGCCAAGATTGGTGGAGCTCCTACAATGAGCAGTTCTTC
CASSQDWWSSYNEQFF
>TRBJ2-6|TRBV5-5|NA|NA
TGTGCCAGCAGCTTGGAAGCAGGGTTCGGGGCCAACGTCCTGACTTTC
CASSLEAGFGANVLTF
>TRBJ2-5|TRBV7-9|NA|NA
TGTGCCAGCAGCTTAACGGTCAGGTTGGAAGAGACCCAGTACTTC
CASSLTVRLEETQYF
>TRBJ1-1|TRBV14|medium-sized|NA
TGTGCCAGCAGCCAAACCTTCTCGAACACTGAAGCTTTCTTT
CASSQTFSNTEAFF
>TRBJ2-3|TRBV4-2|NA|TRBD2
TGTGCCAGCAGCCAAGGTCAAGCTAGCGGGGGGGCAGATACGCAGTATTTT
CASSQGQASGGADTQYF
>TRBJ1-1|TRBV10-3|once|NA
TGTGCCATCAGTGAGCCAAAGGGACGGATTCACACTGAAGCTTTCTTT
CAISEPKGRIHTEAFF
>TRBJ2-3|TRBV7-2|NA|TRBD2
TGTGCCAGCACCGGGACTAGCGGGGTTAAAGGCACAGATACGCAGTATTTT
CASTGTSGVKGTDTQYF
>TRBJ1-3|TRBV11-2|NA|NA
TGTGCCAGCAGCGCCTATAGCTCTGGAAACACCATATATTTT
CASSAYSSGNTIYF
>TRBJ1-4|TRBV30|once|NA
TGTGCCTGGAGATCTGGGGGAAACGAAAAACTGTTTTTT
CAWRSGGNEKLFF
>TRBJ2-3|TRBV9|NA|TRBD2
TGTGCCAGCAGCGCTGCCGGGACTAGCGAGTCCACAGATACGCAGTATTTT
CASSAAGTSESTDTQYF
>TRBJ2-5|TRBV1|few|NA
TGCACCAGCAGCCAACTCCACCAAGAGACCCAGTACTTC
CTSSQLHQETQYF
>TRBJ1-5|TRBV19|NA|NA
TGTGCCAGTAGTATTACAGTAGTCAATCAGCCCCAGCATTTT
CASSITVVNQPQHF
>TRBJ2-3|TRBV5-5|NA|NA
TGTGCCAGCAGCTTGTACGGGGGCGGAAGCACAGATACGCAGTATTTT
CASSLYGGGSTDTQYF
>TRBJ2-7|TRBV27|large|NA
TGTGCCAGCAGGCAAGGGGGTCAATTCTACGAGCAGTACTTC
CASRQGGQFYEQYF
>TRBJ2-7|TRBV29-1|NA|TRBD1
TGCAGCGCCGAGGGACAGGGGGAACAGTACTTC
CSAEGQGEQYF